What follows are 10 T cell receptor beta chains derived from one specimen sequenced in a study of Graves' ophthalmopathy and Graves' hyperthyroidism. Using RNA transcripts, the TCR beta CDR3 regions were amplified. Following a first-round RT-PCR that used HTBI primers, a second-round multiplex PCR was carried out. Via MiXCR, TCRdb re-called the multiplex PCR reads, giving one row per CDR3 protein. The table records about 160,000 distinct CDR3 sequences, 30% to 45% of them present only once. The sample consisted of peripheral blood. These receptor sequences come from a woman between 40 and 50 years old with Graves' ophthalmopathy.

This clonotype came up many times. This chain links TRBV12-3 or TRBV12-4 with TRBJ1-6; D is undetermined. V dropped 4 bases and J dropped 11 bases, with 12 bases sitting between them. CDR3 length: 13 residues. CDR3 coding DNA: TGTGCCAGCAGTTCCCAATCTGCAGCACCCCTCCACTTT. It yields the protein CASSSQSAAPLHF.

At least ten counts were recorded for this clonotype. V usage is TRBV5-8 and J usage is TRBJ2-2; 8 bases are a match to TRBD1. Germline CDR1 and CDR2: SGHTS and YDEGEE. The CDR3 runs to 14 residues. Trimming cost V 4 bases and J 10 bases; bases outside gene matches: 9. The CDR3 DNA reads TGTGCCAGCAGCCGCAGCCAGGGGGCCGAGGAGCTGTTTTTT. The encoded protein is CASSRSQGAEELFF.

This clonotype was counted at least ten times. The chain combines TRBV15 with TRBJ2-2, with 7 bases that match TRBD1. This CDR3 has 15 amino acids. Germline CDR1 LNHNV, CDR2 YYDKDF (reference sequence). V shed 6 bases and J 5 bases; nucleotides not matched to a gene: 9. CDR3 region: CATSKRQGRTGELFF. CDR3 DNA: TGTGCCACCAGTAAGAGACAGGGAAGGACCGGGGAGCTGTTTTTT.

The chain has TRBV7-2 and TRBJ2-5; D is ambiguous. Per the germline V gene, CDR1 is SGHTA and CDR2 is FQGNSA. The CDR3 consists of 16 residues. V lost 6 bases and J 7 bases, leaving 24 bases between the germline ends. CDR3 protein: CASSEFTGVALGTQYF. CDR3 DNA: TGTGCCAGCAGTGAATTCACTGGAGTGGCGTTGGGGACCCAGTACTTC. The full variable domain, its missing parts supplied by reference TRBV7-2 and TRBJ2-5, is GAGVSQSPSNKVTEKGKDVELRCDPISGHTALYWYRQSLGQGLEFLIYFQGNSAPDKSGLPSDRFSAERTGGSVSTLTIQRTQQEDSAVYLCASSEFTGVALGTQYFGPGTRLLVL.

The genes are TRBV11-3 and TRBJ1-2, with unresolved D. The CDR3 loop spans 14 amino acids. Trimming took off 4 bases at V and 4 bases at J, with 13 bases between the two ends. Germline V gives CDR1 SGHNT, CDR2 YENEEA. CDR3 in amino acids: CASSSHSTSYGYTF. The CDR3 DNA follows: TGTGCCAGCAGCTCCCATTCGACCTCCTATGGCTACACCTTC.

This clonotype was seen ten or more times. The chain employs TRBV20-1 and TRBJ1-1; D not resolved. The V gene's germline CDR1 is DFQATT and CDR2 SNEGSKA (reference sequence). This CDR3 is 11 amino acids long. The V and J ends lost 3 bases and 0 bases respectively, with 2 bases between them. The CDR3 region is CSARVNTEAFF. The DNA for the CDR3 is TGCAGTGCTAGGGTGAACACTGAAGCTTTCTTT.

This clonotype has at least ten counts. This chain uses TRBV10-3 with TRBJ2-4; 10 bases line up with TRBD1. Trimming removed 3 bases from V and 8 bases from J; junction bases left unmatched: 4. CDR1 and CDR2 from the germline V gene are ENHRY and SYGVKD. The CDR3 is 14 amino acids. DNA for the CDR3: TGTGCCATCAGTGAAGGACAGGGGGTACACATTCAGTACTTC. Translated, it gives CAISEGQGVHIQYF.

This clonotype was seen ten or more times. J is TRBJ2-7 and V is TRBV6-5; perhaps TRBD2 as D (6 bases). The CDR3 covers 12 residues. The V and J ends lost 2 bases and 4 bases respectively, with 6 bases between them. Looked up from germline, CDR1 is MNHEY and CDR2 is SVGAGI. CDR3 residues: CASSYGTYEQYF. DNA for the CDR3: TGTGCCAGCAGTTACGGGACTTACGAGCAGTACTTC.

This clonotype has ten or more counts. The V and J genes are TRBV9 and TRBJ2-5; 12 bases are shared with TRBD2. The germline gives CDR1 SGDLS, CDR2 YYNGEE. The ends lost 0 bases at V and 4 bases at J; junction bases unmatched: 7. CDR3 length: 17 residues. CDR3 sequence: CASSVGPSGGAAETQYF. The CDR3 DNA reads TGTGCCAGCAGCGTAGGTCCTAGCGGGGGGGCTGCAGAGACCCAGTACTTC.

The rearrangement joins TRBV28 to TRBJ1-1; 8 bases align to TRBD1. Germline CDR1 and CDR2: MDHEN and SYDVKM. Germline trimming cut 5 bases from V and 8 bases from J; bases unmatched to any gene: 1. CDR3 size: 11 residues. In DNA, the CDR3 is TGTGCCAGCAGTGGGGACAGGGAAGCTTTCTTT. The encoded protein is CASSGDREAFF.